The following is a T cell receptor (beta chain) sequence with its context. This clonotype was seen many times. The antigen it recognizes is unknown. No per-base quality is available; no much larger clone lies one base away. The method behind the library was 5' RACE. The ligated cDNA was amplified in four rounds of PCR with nested alpha and beta constant region primers together with the SP2 primer. TCR RNA was reverse transcribed with SuperScript IV using alpha and beta constant region primers for the blood and skin samples. Using T4 RNA ligase 1, an oligonucleotide carrying both the Illumina SP2 primer and a UMI was ligated onto the 3' end of the cDNA. The 12-nucleotide UMI consisted of two random hexamers with an eight-base spacer between the hexamers to prevent hairpin formation. TCR alpha and beta chain libraries were processed separately from the second PCR onward, with dual indexing for multiplexing. After pooling, the indexed libraries were analyzed by capillary electrophoresis and sequenced on either an Illumina MiSeq or NextSeq. PhiX DNA at roughly 4.5-7% was added to the libraries to raise base diversity and improve cluster recognition. Regarding the original processing steps: Demultiplexor took UMIs from read 2, joined the UMIs to the TCR sequence from read 1, and separated reads according to sample indices. V and J genes and V-J junctions were identified by Decombinator, which gave every TCR a five-part identifier that included V and J deletions. Collapsinator relied on UMIs to correct both sequencing errors and PCR amplification heterogeneity, producing a UMI-based abundance for each TCR. CDR3Translator converted identifiers to nucleotide sequence, translated to amino acids, and extracted CDR3 regions using terminal motifs. Error-corrected counts of alpha and beta TCRs from blood and skin were compared after being normalized to the amount of input RNA. TCRdb reanalyzed the raw reads on its own, using fastp at Q25 for trimming and MiXCR for clone calling, and kept in-frame beta chains. Here each entry gathers all rows of one CDR3 protein and keeps the most common genes and DNA. The V and J calls were determined by TCRdb, not by the authors. This sample gives about 56,000 distinct CDR3 sequences in total; more than 7.5% of them show up just once. Over 8% of the sample belongs to the ten largest clones.

Using 3' ligation of a UMI-containing oligonucleotide to TCR cDNA, the study laid out a robust and sensitive protocol to amplify, sequence and analyze TCRs. For whole blood analysis, about 2.5 ml of peripheral blood was drawn from adult healthy volunteers into Tempus tubes, and RNA was extracted according to the manufacturer's instructions. Before reverse transcription, total RNA that had not been cell sorted was treated with RQ1 DNase, with a target input of 1 to 1000 ng. Libraries were prepared from skin biopsies and whole blood so that pipeline robustness could be tested in samples in which T cells form a minority population. The data originate from a study of naive and memory T cell subsets listed by TCRdb under 2017. As for the study more broadly: In the figure summarizing the skin biopsy and whole blood samples, 10 or so blood donors, 7 tuberculin skin test biopsies and 3 saline control biopsies were reported. PCR2 was typically run as a SYBR Green qPCR and stopped at a set threshold, although low-input samples could use end-point PCR of around 6 cycles instead.

What the authors observed across the whole study: The RNA-based method was acknowledged as potentially sensitive to TCR transcript changes with T cell activation and differentiation.

The cysteine opens and the phenylalanine closes a CDR3 of 14 amino acids. Of the read, only the CDR3 DNA is kept; its 42 bases are in frame from base 1. V and J lose 7 bases and 0 bases, and a span of 10 bases separates them. The sequence joins TRBV12-3 or TRBV12-4 to TRBJ1-3; no D gene can be assigned with confidence. The origin of this receptor is a female donor in good health. The sequenced DNA: TGTGCCAGCAAGCAGATTCTCTCTGGAAACACCATATATTTT. Translated, this gives CASKQILSGNTIYF.